The entry below gives a single T cell receptor (beta chain) sequence along with its context. The antigen remains undetermined. V lost 1 base and J lost 5, with 15 bases in between. Germline assignment: CDR1 SGHRS and CDR2 YFSETQ. The CDR3 contains 16 residues. Combining iRepertoire HTBI primers with Arm-PCR of CDR3 regions, the authors built TCR beta libraries. Original methodology: Identified across the samples were 50 to 70 TRBV segments and about 15 TRBJ segments. Via MiXCR, TCRdb re-called the multiplex PCR reads, giving one row per CDR3 protein. TCRdb's processing, not the authors', yielded these V and J calls. The sample comprises around 500,000 distinct CDR3 sequences, less than 25% of which are singletons, and over 7.5% rests with the top ten. This sample was included in a study of regulatory T cells in long-lasting Graves disease. Looking at the study overall: The definition of persistent Graves' disease was over 5 years of antithyroid drugs with positive TSH receptor antibodies.

Findings and caveats of the study: The persistent group shared 2,741 public clonotypes, more than the approximately 880 shared by new patients.

The time point: persistent/refractory GD, antithyroid drugs over 5 years with positive TRAb. PBMC RNA was the source of the TCR library. The sample in question was peripheral blood mononuclear cells (PBMCs), obtained when the disease was refractory, from a patient treated with antithyroid drugs. This receptor was taken from a female donor with Graves disease. J is TRBJ2-2 and V is TRBV5-1; D could derive from TRBD1 or TRBD2 (5 bases each). The CDR3 region is CASSLSRGLGTGELFF. CDR3 DNA: TGCGCCAGCAGCTTGTCCCGGGGCCTGGGGACCGGGGAGCTGTTTTTT.